This T cell receptor beta chain was sequenced for a study of a mutant IDH1 vaccine in newly diagnosed glioma. Time point here: week 23, last vaccination. The content of each vaccine dose was 300 ug of mutant IDH1 20-mer peptide, and topical imiquimod accompanied it. As to this clone: Its cognate antigen is unknown.

The CDR3 has 14 amino acids. Germline CDR1 is MDHEN and CDR2 is SYDVKM. The V and J ends lost 6 bases and 5 bases, in that order; junction bases with no gene match: 8. Only in-frame clones appear in the TCRdb table, and some are missing; sequencing was by immunoSEQ multiplex PCR. The data contain almost 85,000 clones, about 82% of them singletons. V and J are TRBV28 and TRBJ1-2, with 8 bases that match TRBD1. This TCR was sampled from a young man with glioma. Some clones in this sample may be carry-over from other donors' samples. This sample comprised PBMCs, obtained from a glioma patient whose treatment included an IDH1 peptide vaccine. The CDR3 DNA is TGTGCCAGCAGACCCAGGGGGCGGCAATATGGCTACACCTTC. Translating it yields CASRPRGRQYGYTF.